This is a list of T cell receptor beta chains from one sample in a study of long-term antiretroviral therapy in people with HIV. Using immunoSEQ multiplex PCR, the repertoire was profiled, and TCRdb retains in-frame clones only, with some absent. Among about 30,000 clones listed, approximately 81% were seen once. The sample here was unsorted PBMCs, taken roughly 2.9 years before starting antiretroviral therapy. The receptors originated from a woman aged 30 to 39 with HIV. Each CDR3 is given with its conserved first and last residue. D genes are given only for firm matches. Clone size is shown for a subset of rows, as once, few, many or a class of expanded clone.

d_gene,abundance,v_gene,len,j_gene,CDR3aa,CDR3nt
TRBD1,NA,TRBV12-5,15,TRBJ1-5,CASGFTGATNQPQHF,TGTGCTAGTGGTTTCACAGGGGCAACGAATCAGCCCCAGCATTTT
NA,NA,TRBV7-9,15,TRBJ2-3,CASSLVVIAEDTQYF,TGTGCCAGCAGCTTAGTGGTGATAGCGGAAGATACGCAGTATTTT
NA,NA,TRBV5-6,13,TRBJ2-5,CASSLGQGGTQYF,TGTGCCAGCAGCTTGGGCCAGGGTGGGACCCAGTACTTC
NA,NA,TRBV19,14,TRBJ1-3,CASTVGSSGNTIYF,TGTGCCAGTACTGTGGGTAGCTCTGGAAACACCATATATTTT
NA,NA,TRBV6-4,13,TRBJ1-1,CASSDEVMVEAFF,TGTGCCAGCAGTGACGAAGTTATGGTGGAAGCTTTCTTT
TRBD2,NA,TRBV6-5,15,TRBJ2-3,CATAPAGGLTDTQYF,TGTGCCACCGCGCCAGCGGGGGGTTTAACAGATACGCAGTATTTT
NA,NA,TRBV7-6,15,TRBJ2-3,CASSFLERNTDTQYF,TGTGCCAGCAGCTTTTTGGAGCGGAACACAGATACGCAGTATTTT
NA,NA,TRBV5-5,14,TRBJ1-2,CASSLQLEYYGYTF,TGTGCCAGCAGCTTGCAGCTCGAGTACTATGGCTACACCTTC
NA,NA,TRBV10-3,13,TRBJ1-1,CAISRDTNTEAFF,TGTGCCATCAGCCGGGACACCAACACTGAAGCTTTCTTT
TRBD1,NA,TRBV2,13,TRBJ2-5,CASSATGDETQYF,TGTGCCAGCAGTGCGACAGGGGATGAGACCCAGTACTTC
NA,medium-sized,TRBV7-9,12,TRBJ1-2,CASSSYNYGYTF,TGTGCCAGCAGCTCTTATAACTATGGCTACACCTTC
NA,NA,TRBV11-3,14,TRBJ1-1,CASSFSGTDTEAFF,TGTGCCAGCAGCTTCTCCGGGACCGACACTGAAGCTTTCTTT
NA,NA,TRBV5-1,15,TRBJ2-2,CASSLDSGGTGELFF,TGCGCCAGCAGCTTGGATTCTGGGGGAACCGGGGAGCTGTTTTTT
NA,NA,TRBV9,14,TRBJ2-3,CASSENPTTNTQYF,TGTGCCAGCAGCGAGAACCCAACTACAAATACGCAGTATTTT
TRBD1,NA,TRBV19,16,TRBJ2-5,CASSITGVSSVIAQYF,TGTGCCAGTAGTATAACAGGGGTGAGCTCGGTTATTGCCCAGTACTTC
NA,NA,TRBV7-6,14,TRBJ1-1,CASSPKGGNTEAFF,TGTGCCAGCAGCCCCAAGGGTGGGAACACTGAAGCTTTCTTT
NA,few,TRBV7-2,13,TRBJ2-1,CASSLANRNEQFF,TGTGCCAGCAGCTTAGCGAACCGGAATGAGCAGTTCTTC